The 19 T cell receptor beta chains given below trace back to one sample, sequenced in a study of blood T cell repertoires in COVID-19. Sequencing was performed with immunoSEQ multiplex PCR; in TCRdb, only in-frame clones are kept and a portion is missing. The sample consists of roughly 130,000 clones, approximately 86% of them appearing once. Sequencing used PBMCs or T cells enriched from blood (not recorded which). The receptor source for this set is a woman between 45 and 60 years old who had recovered from COVID-19.

The J gene is TRBJ1-2, the V gene TRBV29-1; 7 nucleotides agree with TRBD1. CDR3 length: 12 residues. CDR1 and CDR2 from the germline V gene are SQVTM and ANQGSEA. With 7 bases clipped from V and 3 bases from J, the junction kept 5 bases outside the gene matches. CDR3 sequence reads: CSAHGTDYGYTF. CDR3 coding DNA: TGCAGCGCTCACGGGACAGACTATGGCTACACCTTC. Together with reference TRBV29-1 and TRBJ1-2, the CDR3 gives the full variable domain: SAVISQKPSRDICQRGTSLTIQCQVDSQVTMMFWYRQQPGQSLTLIATANQGSEATYESGFVIDKFPISRPNLTFSTLTVSNMSPEDSSIYLCSAHGTDYGYTFGSGTRLTVV.

This chain joins TRBV10-1 and TRBJ2-1; weak D call: TRBD2 (6 bases). The CDR3 sequence is 15 residues long. Germline lookup yields CDR1 WNHNN and CDR2 SYGVQD (reference sequence). V was cut by 3 bases and J by 2 bases, with 11 bases left in between. The CDR3 reads CASSELAGTYNEQFF. CDR3 coding DNA: TGCGCCAGCAGTGAACTGGCGGGGACCTACAATGAGCAGTTCTTC.

The CDR3 bases are TGTGCCAGCAGTGAGCAGACAGGGGTGAACACTGAAGCTTTCTTT. The encoded protein is CASSEQTGVNTEAFF. The chain uses TRBV6-1 and TRBJ1-1; 8 bases map to TRBD1. Trimming took 3 bases from V and 0 from J; bases not matched to a gene: 3. There are 15 residues in the CDR3. Germline loops: CDR1 MNHNS, CDR2 SASEGT.

V gene TRBV27 combines with J gene TRBJ2-3, with 15 bases identical to TRBD2. The CDR3 covers 13 residues. Unmatched junction bases numbered 4, after V lost 8 bases and J lost 10 bases. From germline, CDR1 is MNHEY and CDR2 SMNVEV (reference sequence). The CDR3 is CASGLAGGNSQYF. As DNA, the CDR3 is TGTGCCAGCGGACTAGCGGGGGGGAATTCGCAGTATTTT.

This chain joins TRBV7-2 and TRBJ2-1; 12 nucleotides align to TRBD2. Germline V CDR1 and CDR2: SGHTA, FQGNSA. The CDR3 has 16 amino acids. V dropped 5 bases and J dropped 4; count of bases not matched to a gene: 6. CDR3 DNA sequence: TGTGCCAGCAGCCCTTGGACTAGCGGGATTTACAATGAGCAGTTCTTC. It codes for CASSPWTSGIYNEQFF. Full variable domain (missing parts from reference TRBV7-2 and TRBJ2-1): GAGVSQSPSNKVTEKGKDVELRCDPISGHTALYWYRQSLGQGLEFLIYFQGNSAPDKSGLPSDRFSAERTGGSVSTLTIQRTQQEDSAVYLCASSPWTSGIYNEQFFGPGTRLTVL.

V and J are TRBV9 and TRBJ2-1, with TRBD2 matching over 9 bases. Unmatched junction bases numbered 5, after V lost 3 bases and J lost 4 bases. Germline CDR1 is SGDLS and CDR2 is YYNGEE. CDR3 size: 15 residues. CDR3 sequence (DNA): TGTGCCAGCAGCGGGGTTAGCGGGGGTTACAATGAGCAGTTCTTC. Amino acids: CASSGVSGGYNEQFF.

The chain combines TRBV19 with TRBJ1-6, with 7 bases lining up with TRBD1. This CDR3 spans 14 amino acids. V lost 8 bases, J lost 7 bases, and 8 bases stayed unmatched. CDR1 and CDR2 (germline): LNHDA, SQIVND (reference sequence). This CDR3 reads CASEKGASNSPLHF. CDR3 DNA sequence: TGTGCCAGTGAGAAGGGGGCGTCCAATTCACCCCTCCACTTT. Full variable domain (outside the CDR3, taken from reference TRBV19 and TRBJ1-6): DGGITQSPKYLFRKEGQNVTLSCEQNLNHDAMYWYRQDPGQGLRLIYYSQIVNDFQKGDIAEGYSVSREKKESFPLTVTSAQKNPTAFYLCASEKGASNSPLHFGNGTRLTVT.

The J gene is TRBJ1-2, the V gene TRBV4-2; D might be TRBD1 (5 bases). The germline V gene encodes CDR1 LGHNA and CDR2 YNFKEQ. V shed 0 bases and J shed 7 bases, with 9 bases lying between them. There are 13 residues in the CDR3. The DNA for the CDR3 is TGTGCCAGCAGCCAAGAGGAAGGGGTTGGCTACACCTTC. Protein sequence: CASSQEEGVGYTF.

This clone occurred a few times. This chain connects TRBV10-1 to TRBJ1-2, with D possibly being TRBD1 (5 bases). CDR1 and CDR2 (germline): WNHNN, SYGVQD (reference sequence). Trimming took 0 bases from V and 7 from J, leaving 12 bases between them. The CDR3 has 14 residues. The CDR3 sequence: CASSESRQGGGYTF. CDR3 coding DNA: TGCGCCAGCAGTGAGTCGAGGCAGGGTGGTGGCTACACCTTC.

V gene TRBV12-3 or TRBV12-4 combines with J gene TRBJ2-3, with 8 bases identical to TRBD1. This CDR3 is built from 13 residues. Unmatched junction bases numbered 7, after V lost 7 bases and J lost 7 bases. As DNA, the CDR3 is TGTGCCAGCACCCCGACAGGGGAAAATACGCAGTATTTT. Protein sequence: CASTPTGENTQYF.

The chain couples TRBV2 to TRBJ1-5, with D perhaps matching TRBD1 (5 bases). Per the germline V gene, CDR1 is SNHLY and CDR2 is FYNNEI. This CDR3 spans 15 amino acids. Trimming stripped 2 bases from V and 4 bases from J, with 12 bases between. The CDR3 DNA reads TGTGCCAGCAGTGAATCGGAGGGGCGAAATCAGCCCCAGCATTTT. Translating it yields CASSESEGRNQPQHF.

V usage is TRBV12-3 or TRBV12-4 and J usage is TRBJ1-5; no firm D call. This CDR3 has 13 amino acids. Trimming cost V 1 base and J 4 bases, with 5 bases left between them. In DNA form, the CDR3 reads TGTGCCAGCAGTTTAGACGCGAATCAGCCCCAGCATTTT. It is translated as CASSLDANQPQHF.

V gene TRBV4-1 combines with J gene TRBJ1-1; the match to TRBD1 covers 10 bases. V shed 2 bases and J 2 bases; nucleotides not matched to a gene: 8. The CDR3 totals 17 residues. Germline V gene sequence: CDR1 MGHRA, CDR2 YSYEKL. The CDR3 protein is CASSQIWWDRGNTEAFF. CDR3 nucleotides: TGCGCCAGCAGCCAAATTTGGTGGGACAGGGGAAACACTGAAGCTTTCTTT.

The chain recombines TRBV3-1 (or the pseudogene TRBV3-2) with TRBJ2-2; 7 bases fit TRBD2. Germline V gene sequence: CDR1 LGHDT, CDR2 YNNKEL (reference sequence). V gave up 4 bases and J gave up 5 bases; unmatched junction bases: 4. The CDR3 is made up of 14 amino acids. The CDR3 nucleotides are TGTGCCAGCAGCCGCGGGGAGGGGACCGGGGAGCTGTTTTTT. Its translation is CASSRGEGTGELFF.

The V and J genes are TRBV5-1 and TRBJ2-2; the D gene is possibly TRBD1 (5 bases). Germline lookup yields CDR1 SGHRS and CDR2 YFSETQ. The V and J ends lost 1 base and 1 base respectively, with 11 bases between them. The CDR3 is 16 residues long. This CDR3 is CASSLSLTGNTGELFF. CDR3 sequence (DNA): TGCGCCAGCAGCTTGTCTCTCACAGGGAACACCGGGGAGCTGTTTTTT.

Here the CDR3 DNA reads TGTGCCACCAGTGTCGCGACATCCCAGGGAATCTCCTACAATGAGCAGTTCTTC. Translated, it gives CATSVATSQGISYNEQFF. V is TRBV24-1 and J is TRBJ2-1; D perhaps matches TRBD1 (5 bases). Trimming took 5 bases from V and 0 from J, leaving 19 bases between them. This CDR3 region has 18 residues. Per germline, CDR1 KGHDR and CDR2 SFDVKD.

This chain connects TRBV11-2 to TRBJ2-2, with 7 bases aligning to TRBD2. The CDR3 spans 13 residues. The V gene's germline CDR1 is SGHAT and CDR2 FQNNGV. V lost 5 bases to trimming and J lost 6 bases; unmatched junction nucleotides: 3. CDR3 in DNA: TGTGCCAGCAGCCTTAGCGGGTCCGGGGAGCTGTTTTTT. Protein: CASSLSGSGELFF.

The chain employs TRBV18 and TRBJ1-3, with D tentatively TRBD1 (6 bases). Between the trimmed V and J ends, which lost 2 bases and 1 base, there was a span of 15 bases. From germline, CDR1 is KGHSH and CDR2 LQKENI. The CDR3 contains 17 residues. The DNA of the CDR3 is TGTGCCAGCTCACCAATAGGGGACAAGAAATCTGGAAACACCATATATTTT. It codes for CASSPIGDKKSGNTIYF.

The chain combines TRBV7-9 with TRBJ2-7; 8 bases are a match to TRBD1. The trim removed 5 bases at V and 0 bases at J, leaving 6 bases unmatched. Germline V gene lookup returns CDR1 SEHNR and CDR2 FQNEAQ (reference sequence). The CDR3 is made up of 15 amino acids. The CDR3 region has the DNA TGTGCCAGCAGCGCAGCGGACAGGGTCTCCTACGAGCAGTACTTC. As protein: CASSAADRVSYEQYF.